This TCR beta chain was found in a study of beta chain features in type 1 diabetes. Study-wide findings and caveats: Shortening that was moderate but significant affected the TCRB CDR3s of Type 1 diabetes patients in all four CD4+ subsets. Researchers reported that naive, central memory and Treg TCRB repertoires appeared more similar in patients than in healthy donors.

CDR1 SQVTM and CDR2 ANQGSEA come from the germline V gene. The J segment lost 4 bases and the V segment lost 4 bases, leaving 8 bases of the junction unmatched. The CDR3 loop spans 14 amino acids. Reverse transcribing all isolated RNA meant expressed TCRB transcripts were sequenced. The average output of naive, central memory and regulatory T cell samples was 3.6 million or so reads. Libraries were prepared by immunoSEQ multiplex PCR; TCRdb keeps only in-frame clonotypes and omits some of them. Of 150,000 to 200,000 clones detected, 50% to 70% appear once; the ten largest clones hold 0.08% to 0.09%. Markers CD45RO/CCR7/CD25/CD127/CD95/CD27 served to sort CD4+ naive, central memory, regulatory and stem cell-like memory cells. Purities in excess of 95% were seen in all sorted populations. As to this clone: Its antigen is unknown.

The genes are TRBV29-1 and TRBJ2-3; 7 bases align to TRBD1. The TCR was taken from a man aged 30 to 45 with type 1 diabetes. Sequences were obtained from naive CD4+ T cells from blood. For the CDR3, the DNA is TGCAGCGTTGCACAGGGGAGTATTTCAGATACGCAGTATTTT. It encodes CSVAQGSISDTQYF.